This T cell receptor beta chain emerged from a study of T cell changes during pregnancy in multiple sclerosis. Data came from immunoSEQ multiplex PCR; TCRdb stores just in-frame clones and leaves some out. This sample has approximately 50,000 clones, with about 89% found just once. Looked up from germline, CDR1 is SGHRS and CDR2 is YFSETQ. This CDR3 is built from 16 residues. The V gene lost 3 bases and the J gene lost 1 base, with 13 bases spanning the gap. This TCR was recovered from a female donor with multiple sclerosis, enrolled in a pregnancy study. J is TRBJ2-2 and V is TRBV5-1, with a tentative D call TRBD1 (5 bases). Sample: CD8+ T cells from peripheral blood mononuclear cells, taken after pregnancy. DNA for the CDR3: TGCGCCAGCAGCTCTAATATCGGACAGAACACCGGGGAGCTGTTTTTT. Protein: CASSSNIGQNTGELFF.